The following is a T cell receptor gamma chain sequence with its context. A read error may explain this, as a much larger clone is one base away. In the same sample, other DNA sequences code for this CDR3. TCRdb re-identified clones in the RT-PCR reads via CATT. Of 700 to 750 gamma-chain clones listed, less than 35% were seen once; the top ten hold 25% to 35%. These data belong to a study of gamma-delta T cells after stem cell transplantation. The CDR3 has 14 residues. CDR1 is EGSTGY, CDR2 YDSYTSSV, per germline. This sequence originates from a human donor. It is not recorded whose cells these are; they may come from a transplant donor. What was sequenced was gamma-delta T cells. The V and J genes are TRGV4 and TRGJ1 or TRGJ2. Assignment of the J gene here rests on matching the DNA to germline, because TCRdb gives none. The DNA for the CDR3 is TGCGCCACCTGGGTTCCCACGAATTATTATAAGAAACTCTTT. Protein: CATWVPTNYYKKLF.